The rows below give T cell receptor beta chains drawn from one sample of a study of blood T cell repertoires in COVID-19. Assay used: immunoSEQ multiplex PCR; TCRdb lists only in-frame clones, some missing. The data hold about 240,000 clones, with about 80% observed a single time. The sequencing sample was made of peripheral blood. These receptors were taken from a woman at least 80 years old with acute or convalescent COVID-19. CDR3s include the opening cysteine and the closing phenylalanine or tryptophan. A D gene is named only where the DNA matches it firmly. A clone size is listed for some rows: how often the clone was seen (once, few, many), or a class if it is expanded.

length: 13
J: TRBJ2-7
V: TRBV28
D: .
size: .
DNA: TGTGCCAGCAGTTCCCTCGGAAGGGGCGAGCAGTACTTC
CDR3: CASSSLGRGEQYF

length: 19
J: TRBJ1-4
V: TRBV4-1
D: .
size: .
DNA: TGCGCCAGCAGCCAAGAAACCCAACGCGGGAGGGCAACTAATGAAAAACTGTTTTTT
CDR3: CASSQETQRGRATNEKLFF

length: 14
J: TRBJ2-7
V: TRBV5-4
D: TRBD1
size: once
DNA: TGTGCCAGCAGCAACAGACAGGGCTCCTACGAGCAGTACTTC
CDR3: CASSNRQGSYEQYF

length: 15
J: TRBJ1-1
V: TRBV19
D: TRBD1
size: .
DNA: TGTGCCAGTAGTATAGCTGGACAGGGGAGTACTGAAGCTTTCTTT
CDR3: CASSIAGQGSTEAFF

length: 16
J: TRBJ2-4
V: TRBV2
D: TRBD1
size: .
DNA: TGTGCCAGCAGTGAAAGACAGGGGATCGACAAAAACATTCAGTACTTC
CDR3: CASSERQGIDKNIQYF

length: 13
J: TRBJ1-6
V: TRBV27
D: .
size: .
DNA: TGTGCCAGTAGGCGGCAGCCGCATTCACCCCTCCACTTT
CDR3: CASRRQPHSPLHF

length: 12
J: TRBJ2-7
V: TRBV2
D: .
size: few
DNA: TGTGCTAAGCAGTCGGGTTTCTACGAGCAGTACTTC
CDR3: CAKQSGFYEQYF

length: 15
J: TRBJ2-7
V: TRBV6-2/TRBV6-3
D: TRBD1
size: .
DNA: TGTGCCAGCAGTTACTCAGGGACAGGGCCCTACGAGCAGTACTTC
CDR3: CASSYSGTGPYEQYF

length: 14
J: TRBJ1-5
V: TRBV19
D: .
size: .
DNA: TGTGCCAGTAGTATTGGACAGATATCAAACCCCCAGCATTTT
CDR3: CASSIGQISNPQHF

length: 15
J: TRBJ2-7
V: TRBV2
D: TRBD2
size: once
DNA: TGTGCCAGCAGTGGCCTCGGGGGGGGAGGCTACGAGCAGTACTTC
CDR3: CASSGLGGGGYEQYF

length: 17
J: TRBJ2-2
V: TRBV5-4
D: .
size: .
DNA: TGTGCCAGCAGTACTGGGGCCGCCGGAGTTAACACCGGGGAGCTGTTTTTT
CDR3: CASSTGAAGVNTGELFF

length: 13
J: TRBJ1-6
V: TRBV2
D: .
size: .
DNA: TGTGCCAGCAAGGGGGAATATAATTCACCCCTCCACTTT
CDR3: CASKGEYNSPLHF

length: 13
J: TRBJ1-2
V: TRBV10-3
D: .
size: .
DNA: TGTGCCATCAGTGACCTGGGGCAAAATGGCTACACCTTC
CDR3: CAISDLGQNGYTF

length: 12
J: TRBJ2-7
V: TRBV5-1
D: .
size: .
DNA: TGCGCCAGCAGCTTGTCCAGGGACGAGCAGTACTTC
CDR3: CASSLSRDEQYF

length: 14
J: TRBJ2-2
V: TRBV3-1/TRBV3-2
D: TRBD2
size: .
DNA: TGTGCCAGCAGCCCTAGCGGGGCCACCGGGGAGCTGTTTTTT
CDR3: CASSPSGATGELFF

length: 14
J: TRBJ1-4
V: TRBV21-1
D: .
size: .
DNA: TGTGCCAGCAGCCCGGGGGAGCCTAATGAAAAACTGTTTTTT
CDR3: CASSPGEPNEKLFF

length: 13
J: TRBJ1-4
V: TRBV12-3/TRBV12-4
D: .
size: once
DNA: TGTGCCAGCAGCGTCAGAGGGCGTGAAAAACTGTTTTTT
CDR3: CASSVRGREKLFF

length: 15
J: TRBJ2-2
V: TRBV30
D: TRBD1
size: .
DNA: TGTGCCTGGAGTGCGGGACAGGGGGCGACCGGGGAGCTGTTTTTT
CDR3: CAWSAGQGATGELFF

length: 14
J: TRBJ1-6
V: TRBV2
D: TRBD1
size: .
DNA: TGTGCCAGCAGAATCAACAGGGGTTATTCACCCCTCCACTTT
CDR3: CASRINRGYSPLHF

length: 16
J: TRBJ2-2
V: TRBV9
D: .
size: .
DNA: TGTGCCAGCAGCTACCTTTCACAATCGAACACCGGGGAGCTGTTTTTT
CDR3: CASSYLSQSNTGELFF

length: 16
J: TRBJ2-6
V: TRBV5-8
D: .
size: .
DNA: TGTGCCAGCAGCCCCAGGACAGTCTCTGGGGCCAACGTCCTGACTTTC
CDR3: CASSPRTVSGANVLTF

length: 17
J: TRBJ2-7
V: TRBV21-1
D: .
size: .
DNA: TGTGCCAGCAGCAAAGCGGTACGGCTAGCGGGGCCCTACGAGCAGTACTTC
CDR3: CASSKAVRLAGPYEQYF

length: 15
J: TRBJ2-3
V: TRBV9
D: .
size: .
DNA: TGTGCCAGCAGCGTAGGTCAGGGAGGCATCGATACGCAGTATTTT
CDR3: CASSVGQGGIDTQYF

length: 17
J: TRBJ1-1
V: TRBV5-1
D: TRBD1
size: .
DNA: TGCGCCAGCAGGACGGGACAGGGCAATTGGGTGAACACTGAAGCTTTCTTT
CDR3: CASRTGQGNWVNTEAFF